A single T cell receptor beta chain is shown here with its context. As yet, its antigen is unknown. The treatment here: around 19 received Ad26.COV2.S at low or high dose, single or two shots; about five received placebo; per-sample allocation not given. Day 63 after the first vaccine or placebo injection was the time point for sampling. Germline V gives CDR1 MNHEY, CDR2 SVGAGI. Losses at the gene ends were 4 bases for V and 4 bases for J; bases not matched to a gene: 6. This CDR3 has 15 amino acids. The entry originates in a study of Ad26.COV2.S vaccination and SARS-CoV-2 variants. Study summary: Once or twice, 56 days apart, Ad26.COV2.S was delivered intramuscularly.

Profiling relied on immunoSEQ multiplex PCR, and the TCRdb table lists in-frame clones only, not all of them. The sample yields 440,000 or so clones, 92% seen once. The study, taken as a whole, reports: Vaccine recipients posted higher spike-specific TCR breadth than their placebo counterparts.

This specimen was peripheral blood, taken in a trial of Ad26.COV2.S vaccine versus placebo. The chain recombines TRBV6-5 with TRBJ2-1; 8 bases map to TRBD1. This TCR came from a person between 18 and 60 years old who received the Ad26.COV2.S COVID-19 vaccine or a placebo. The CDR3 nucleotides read TGTGCCAGCAGTTTCCGGGACAGGACATACAATGAGCAGTTCTTC. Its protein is CASSFRDRTYNEQFF.